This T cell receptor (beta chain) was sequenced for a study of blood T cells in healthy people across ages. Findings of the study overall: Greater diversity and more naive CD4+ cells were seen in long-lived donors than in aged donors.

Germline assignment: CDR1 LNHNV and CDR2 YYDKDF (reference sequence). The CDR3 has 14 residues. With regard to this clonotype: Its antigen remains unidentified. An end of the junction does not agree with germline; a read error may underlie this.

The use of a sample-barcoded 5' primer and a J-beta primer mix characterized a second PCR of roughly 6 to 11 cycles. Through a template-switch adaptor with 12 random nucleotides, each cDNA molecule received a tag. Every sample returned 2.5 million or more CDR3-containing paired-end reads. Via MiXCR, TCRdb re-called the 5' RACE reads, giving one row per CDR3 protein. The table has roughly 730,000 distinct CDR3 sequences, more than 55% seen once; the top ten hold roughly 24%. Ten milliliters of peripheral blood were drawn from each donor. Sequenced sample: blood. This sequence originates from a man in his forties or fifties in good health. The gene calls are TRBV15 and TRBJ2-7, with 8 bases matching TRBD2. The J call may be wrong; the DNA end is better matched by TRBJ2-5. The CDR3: CVTSMGAGEETQYF. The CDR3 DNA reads TGTGTCACCAGCATGGGAGCGGGGGAAGAGACCCAGTACTTC.